These 2 T cell receptor beta chains were all obtained from the same sample, sequenced in a study of blood T cell repertoires in COVID-19. Clones were read by immunoSEQ multiplex PCR, and TCRdb kept only the in-frame ones, dropping some. The data contain tens of thousands of clones, roughly four fifths of them singletons. Sequenced material: peripheral blood. The receptors shown here come from a man between 40 and 49 years old with acute or convalescent COVID-19.

The chain employs TRBV9 and TRBJ2-7, with D possibly being TRBD2 (6 bases). CDR3 size: 15 residues. Trimming removed 0 bases from V and 5 bases from J, with 15 bases in between. CDR1 and CDR2 (germline): SGDLS, YYNGEE. The CDR3 here is CASSVEVIGGNEQYF. The CDR3 region has the DNA TGTGCCAGCAGCGTAGAGGTGATTGGAGGGAACGAGCAGTACTTC. The variable domain in full, completed from reference TRBV9 and TRBJ2-7, reads DSGVTQTPKHLITATGQRVTLRCSPRSGDLSVYWYQQSLDQGLQFLIQYYNGEERAKGNILERFSAQQFPDLHSELNLSSLELGDSALYFCASSVEVIGGNEQYFGPGTRLTVT.

The chain joins TRBV5-1 to TRBJ1-2; D is uncertain. The CDR3 covers 13 residues. Germline lookup yields CDR1 SGHRS and CDR2 YFSETQ. Trimming pared 2 bases from V and 8 bases from J, leaving 13 bases between. CDR3 residues: CASSFDGVPGYTF. The CDR3 region has the DNA TGCGCCAGCAGCTTCGACGGAGTACCGGGCTACACCTTC.